These 26 T cell receptor beta chains originate from one sample sequenced in a study of T cells in Graves' hyperthyroidism and ophthalmopathy. What was amplified from RNA transcripts were TCR beta CDR3 regions. The primer set for the first-round RT-PCR of the TCR CDR3 was HTBI. From the multiplex PCR reads, TCRdb called clonotypes with MiXCR, one entry per CDR3 protein. The sample contains approximately 590,000 distinct CDR3 sequences, 15% to 18% of which appear only once. Sequencing was performed on blood. The receptors stem from a woman aged 25 to 45 with Graves' hyperthyroidism.

This clonotype was counted only a few times. This chain connects TRBV2 to TRBJ1-2; D is ambiguous. CDR1 and CDR2 (germline): SNHLY, FYNNEI. This CDR3 region has 12 residues. Trimming took 7 bases from V and 7 from J, leaving 13 bases between them. CDR3 region: CASTLQVFGYTF. CDR3 nucleotide sequence: TGTGCCAGCACTCTCCAGGTTTTTGGCTACACCTTC.

The chain links TRBV24-1 to TRBJ2-3; no firm D call. The CDR3 length is 16 residues. Germline assignment: CDR1 KGHDR and CDR2 SFDVKD. Trimming left V 1 base short and J 2 bases short, with 12 bases between. The CDR3 sequence: CATSDFSPPYTDTQYF. CDR3 in DNA: TGTGCCACCAGTGATTTCTCGCCCCCATACACAGATACGCAGTATTTT.

This clonotype appeared many times. The chain couples TRBV5-1 to TRBJ2-3, with D unclear. V was trimmed by 1 base and J by 5 bases, leaving 14 bases between them. CDR3 length equals 15 residues. The germline V gene has CDR1 SGHRS and CDR2 YFSETQ. CDR3 loop: CASSLSAAPGDTQYF. CDR3 DNA sequence: TGCGCCAGCAGCTTGAGTGCAGCCCCAGGAGATACGCAGTATTTT. Supplemented by reference TRBV5-1 and TRBJ2-3, the full variable domain reads KAGVTQTPRYLIKTRGQQVTLSCSPISGHRSVSWYQQTPGQGLQFLFEYFSETQRNKGNFPGRFSGRQFSNSRSEMNVSTLELGDSALYLCASSLSAAPGDTQYFGPGTRLTVL.

Regarding this clonotype: Just one base apart from a much larger clone, this may be a read error. The genes are TRBV6-5 and TRBJ1-1; unclear D gene. The CDR3 runs to 15 residues. Germline V gene data show CDR1 as MNHEY and CDR2 as SVGAGI. The CDR3 coding sequence is TGTGCCGGCAGTTACTCAGCCAGGTTTAACACTGAAGCTTTCTTT. Translated, it gives CAGSYSARFNTEAFF.

CDR3 amino acids: CASSTRQSGETQYF. In DNA, the CDR3 is TGTGCCAGCAGCACCCGACAGTCTGGGGAGACCCAGTACTTC. The chain joins TRBV9 to TRBJ2-5; weak D call: TRBD1 (5 bases). The CDR3 totals 14 residues. CDR1 is SGDLS and CDR2 is YYNGEE in the germline V gene. V gave up 4 bases and J gave up 5 bases, with 15 bases separating them.

The V and J genes are TRBV2 and TRBJ2-3; 11 bases are a match to TRBD2. The CDR3 contains 15 residues. The trim removed 8 bases at V and 2 bases at J, leaving 6 bases unmatched. CDR1 and CDR2 from the germline V gene are SNHLY and FYNNEI. This chain's CDR3 is CASRGLAGDTDTQYF. The CDR3 DNA follows: TGTGCCAGCCGAGGACTAGCGGGCGACACAGATACGCAGTATTTT.

The chain recombines TRBV28 with TRBJ2-7; 10 bases match TRBD1. CDR3 length: 14 residues. J was trimmed by 5 bases and V by 7 bases; bases with no gene match: 8. The germline V gene has CDR1 MDHEN and CDR2 SYDVKM. As DNA, the CDR3 is TGTGCCAGCACCCCCGGGACAGGGGAGGACGAGCAGTACTTC. Its protein is CASTPGTGEDEQYF.

This clonotype has ten or more counts. J is TRBJ2-3 and V is TRBV7-8, with 12 bases that match TRBD2. Looked up from germline, CDR1 is SGHVS and CDR2 is FQNEAQ. With V trimmed by 4 bases and J by 6 bases, 11 bases remained unmatched. The CDR3 spans 17 residues. The CDR3 DNA reads TGTGCCAGCAGCTACCGGACTAGCGGGATCGGGGGGGATACGCAGTATTTT. Translation gives CASSYRTSGIGGDTQYF.

The chain employs TRBV20-1 and TRBJ2-5, with 10 bases matching TRBD1. Germline V gives CDR1 DFQATT, CDR2 SNEGSKA (reference sequence). CDR3 length: 16 amino acids. The trim removed 3 bases at V and 4 bases at J, leaving 11 bases unmatched. CDR3 sequence reads: CSAREAGTGELETQYF. Here the CDR3 DNA reads TGCAGTGCTAGGGAAGCCGGGACAGGGGAGTTAGAGACCCAGTACTTC.

A few counts support this clonotype. The V gene is TRBV6-2 or TRBV6-3, the J gene TRBJ1-5, with 8 bases identical to TRBD1. Germline V gene sequence: CDR1 MNHEY, CDR2 SVGEGT. J was trimmed by 5 bases and V by 5 bases; bases with no gene match: 8. This CDR3 contains 15 residues. DNA of the CDR3: TGTGCCAGCAGTGCTCAGGGGACAGGTTATCAGCCCCAGCATTTT. It yields the protein CASSAQGTGYQPQHF.

The chain couples TRBV7-2 to TRBJ2-2; 9 positions agree with TRBD2. The germline gives CDR1 SGHTA, CDR2 FQGNSA. V was clipped by 5 bases and J by 7 bases; unmatched bases: 8. The CDR3 spans 15 residues. CDR3 DNA: TGTGCCAGCAGCCCCTCGGGACTAGCCATCGGGGAGCTGTTTTTT. Encoded protein: CASSPSGLAIGELFF. Full variable domain (rest looked up from reference TRBV7-2 and TRBJ2-2): GAGVSQSPSNKVTEKGKDVELRCDPISGHTALYWYRQSLGQGLEFLIYFQGNSAPDKSGLPSDRFSAERTGGSVSTLTIQRTQQEDSAVYLCASSPSGLAIGELFFGEGSRLTVL.

This clonotype has a handful of counts. V is TRBV10-3 and J is TRBJ2-1, with 9 nucleotides matching TRBD1. The CDR3 is made up of 15 amino acids. Looked up from germline, CDR1 is ENHRY and CDR2 is SYGVKD. The V and J ends lost 7 bases and 7 bases, in that order; junction bases with no gene match: 11. The DNA of the CDR3 is TGTGCCATCACTCGGGACAGGGATGAAAGGAATGAGCAGTTCTTC. It codes for CAITRDRDERNEQFF.

There are many counts of this clonotype. V usage is TRBV12-3 or TRBV12-4 and J usage is TRBJ2-3, with a tentative D call TRBD1 (5 bases). The CDR3 is 13 amino acids. The ends were cut back, 7 bases at V and 0 bases at J, with 8 bases in the middle. CDR3 amino acids: CASTGLSTDTQYF. DNA of the CDR3: TGTGCCAGCACAGGGCTCAGCACAGATACGCAGTATTTT.

This clonotype was seen many times. The chain employs TRBV27 and TRBJ1-5; 8 bases match TRBD1. The V gene's germline CDR1 is MNHEY and CDR2 SMNVEV (reference sequence). This CDR3 comprises 16 residues. V lost 5 bases and J lost 9; bases outside the gene matches: 15. The CDR3 DNA follows: TGTGCCAGCAGTGCAGGGGGCAACCCCCCGGTTGGGCCCCAGCATTTT. It specifies CASSAGGNPPVGPQHF.

This clonotype showed up many times. V is TRBV7-8 and J is TRBJ2-7; possible D gene TRBD1, 6 bases. Germline V lookup: CDR1 SGHVS, CDR2 FQNEAQ. Trimming stripped 3 bases from V and 0 bases from J, with 15 bases between. This CDR3 has 16 residues. The CDR3 spells CASSFLRRTDSYEQYF. CDR3 coding DNA: TGTGCCAGCAGCTTCCTCCGGAGGACAGACTCCTACGAGCAGTACTTC.

The chain combines TRBV7-2 with TRBJ2-7, with D tentatively TRBD2 (6 bases). Deletions cut 9 bases from V and 2 bases from J, with 17 bases between. The germline CDR1 and CDR2 sequences are SGHTA and FQGNSA. This CDR3 contains 14 residues. CDR3 in DNA: TGTGCCAGTTCCGCCGGAAGCGGGCCCTACGAGCAGTACTTC. It is translated as CASSAGSGPYEQYF.

This clonotype was counted many times. The J gene is TRBJ1-2, the V gene TRBV28; D uncertain. This CDR3 comprises 13 residues. Germline lookup yields CDR1 MDHEN and CDR2 SYDVKM. The V end was cut by 6 bases, the J end by 5 bases, with 13 bases between. CDR3 amino acids: CASRAGSDYGYTF. Here the CDR3 DNA reads TGTGCCAGCAGGGCCGGGAGTGATTATGGCTACACCTTC.

This clonotype was observed at least ten times. The genes are TRBV28 and TRBJ2-1, with D hard to call. The CDR3 is 12 amino acids. Germline-derived CDR1 and CDR2 are MDHEN and SYDVKM. V was clipped by 7 bases and J by 7 bases, with 11 bases between them. The CDR3 loop is CASKSLGNEQFF. CDR3 in DNA: TGTGCCAGCAAATCCCTTGGAAATGAGCAGTTCTTC.

This clonotype was observed at least ten times. The gene calls are TRBV6-1 and TRBJ2-2; TRBD1 matches 7 bases. This CDR3 region has 13 residues. Looked up from germline, CDR1 is MNHNS and CDR2 is SASEGT. V lost 6 bases to trimming and J lost 6 bases; unmatched junction nucleotides: 4. DNA of the CDR3: TGTGCCAGCAGCTTCACAGGGGCCGGGGAGCTGTTTTTT. This gives the protein CASSFTGAGELFF.

This clonotype has just a few counts. V gene TRBV12-5 combines with J gene TRBJ1-5, with 7 bases identical to TRBD1. The CDR3 is 15 residues long. Per germline, CDR1 LGHNT and CDR2 FRNRAP. V lost 5 bases to trimming and J lost 0 bases; unmatched junction nucleotides: 4. The CDR3 DNA follows: TGTGCTAGTGGTCCCGGGACAGATAGCAATCAGCCCCAGCATTTT. Translation: CASGPGTDSNQPQHF.

This clonotype was picked up many times. The chain recombines TRBV7-2 with TRBJ2-2; possibly TRBD1 for D (5 bases). Per germline, CDR1 SGHTA and CDR2 FQGNSA. V lost 1 base to trimming and J lost 7 bases, with 10 bases between them. This CDR3 contains 14 residues. Here the CDR3 DNA reads TGTGCCAGCAGCTTAGAGCTAGGGGTCGGGGAGCTGTTTTTT. Protein product: CASSLELGVGELFF.

V gene TRBV7-9 combines with J gene TRBJ1-5; D gene unclear. Germline assignment: CDR1 SEHNR and CDR2 FQNEAQ (reference sequence). CDR3 length: 14 amino acids. V was shortened by 5 bases and J by 1 base, with 9 bases between the two germline ends. Written as DNA, the CDR3 is TGTGCCAGCAGCAAGAGCGGAAGCAATCAGCCCCAGCATTTT. Translation: CASSKSGSNQPQHF. Using reference TRBV7-9 and TRBJ1-5 for the parts outside the CDR3, the full variable domain is DTGVSQNPRHKITKRGQNVTFRCDPISEHNRLYWYRQTLGQGPEFLTYFQNEAQLEKSRLLSDRFSAERPKGSFSTLEIQRTEQGDSAMYLCASSKSGSNQPQHFGDGTRLSIL.

There are a few counts of this clonotype. The V and J genes are TRBV20-1 and TRBJ2-1; unclear D gene. The ends were cut back, 3 bases at V and 7 bases at J, with 7 bases in the middle. This CDR3 region has 11 residues. Germline CDR1 and CDR2: DFQATT and SNEGSKA (reference sequence). DNA of the CDR3: TGCAGTGCTAGGCCCTCGAATGAGCAGTTCTTC. The encoded protein is CSARPSNEQFF.

In its sample, this clonotype was seen many times. The chain recombines TRBV5-1 with TRBJ2-1, with 14 bases matching TRBD2. The CDR3 length is 17 residues. V shed 1 base and J 4 bases; nucleotides not matched to a gene: 4. In germline, CDR1 is SGHRS, CDR2 YFSETQ. The CDR3 region is CASSLRLAGGAYNEQFF. CDR3 sequence (DNA): TGCGCCAGCAGCTTGCGACTAGCGGGAGGGGCTTACAATGAGCAGTTCTTC.

In this sample, this clonotype turned up a few times. The V gene is TRBV12-3 or TRBV12-4, the J gene TRBJ2-1; 8 nucleotides align to TRBD2. The CDR3 loop spans 16 amino acids. Trimming took 6 bases from V and 0 from J; bases not matched to a gene: 7. Here the CDR3 DNA reads TGTGCCAGCAGCCCCCGTGCGGGAGGCTCCTACAATGAGCAGTTCTTC. It codes for CASSPRAGGSYNEQFF.

This clonotype was seen only a few times. The chain couples TRBV10-2 to TRBJ2-1; no clear D. The CDR3 covers 12 residues. The germline CDR1 and CDR2 sequences are WSHSY and SAAADI. Trimming removed 2 bases from V and 7 bases from J, with 6 bases in between. Here the CDR3 DNA reads TGCGCCAGCAGTGAGAGCTTTAATGAGCAGTTCTTC. This sequence encodes CASSESFNEQFF.